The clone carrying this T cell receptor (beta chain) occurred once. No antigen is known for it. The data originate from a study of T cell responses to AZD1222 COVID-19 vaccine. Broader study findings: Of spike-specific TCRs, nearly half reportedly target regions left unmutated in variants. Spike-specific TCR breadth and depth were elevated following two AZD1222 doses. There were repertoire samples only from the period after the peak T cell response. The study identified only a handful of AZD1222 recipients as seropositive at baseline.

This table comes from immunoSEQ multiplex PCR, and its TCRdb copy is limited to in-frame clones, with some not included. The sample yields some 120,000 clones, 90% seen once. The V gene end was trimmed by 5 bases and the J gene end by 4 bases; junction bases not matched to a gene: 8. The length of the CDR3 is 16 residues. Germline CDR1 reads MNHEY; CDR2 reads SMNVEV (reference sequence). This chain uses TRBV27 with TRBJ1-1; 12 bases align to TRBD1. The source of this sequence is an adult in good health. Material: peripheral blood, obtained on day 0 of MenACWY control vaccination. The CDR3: CASSRRDRGLFTEAFF. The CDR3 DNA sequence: TGTGCCAGCAGTAGACGGGACAGGGGGCTGTTCACTGAAGCTTTCTTT.